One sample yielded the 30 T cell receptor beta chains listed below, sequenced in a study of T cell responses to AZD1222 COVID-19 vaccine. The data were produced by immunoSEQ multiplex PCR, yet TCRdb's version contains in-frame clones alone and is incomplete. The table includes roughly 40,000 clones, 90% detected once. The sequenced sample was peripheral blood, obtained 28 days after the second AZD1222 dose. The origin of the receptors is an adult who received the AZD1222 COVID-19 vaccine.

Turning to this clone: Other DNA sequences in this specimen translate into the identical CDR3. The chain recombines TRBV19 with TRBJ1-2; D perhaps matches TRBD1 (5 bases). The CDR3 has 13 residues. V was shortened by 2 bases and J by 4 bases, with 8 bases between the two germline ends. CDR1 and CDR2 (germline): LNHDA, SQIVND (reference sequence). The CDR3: CASSIQGPYGYTF. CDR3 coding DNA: TGTGCCAGTAGTATACAGGGTCCCTATGGCTACACCTTC.

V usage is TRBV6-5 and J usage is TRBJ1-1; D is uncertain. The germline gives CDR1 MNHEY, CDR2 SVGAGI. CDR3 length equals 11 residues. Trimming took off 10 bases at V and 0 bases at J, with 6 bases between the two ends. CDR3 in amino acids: CAIGMNTEAFF. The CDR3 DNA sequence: TGTGCCATCGGGATGAACACTGAAGCTTTCTTT.

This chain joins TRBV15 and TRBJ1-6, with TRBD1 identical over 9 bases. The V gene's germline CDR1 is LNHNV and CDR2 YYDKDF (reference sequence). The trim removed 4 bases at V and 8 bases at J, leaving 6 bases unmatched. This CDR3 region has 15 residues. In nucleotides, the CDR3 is TGTGCCACCAGCACCGGGGGACAGGGCTATTCACCCCTCCACTTT. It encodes CATSTGGQGYSPLHF.

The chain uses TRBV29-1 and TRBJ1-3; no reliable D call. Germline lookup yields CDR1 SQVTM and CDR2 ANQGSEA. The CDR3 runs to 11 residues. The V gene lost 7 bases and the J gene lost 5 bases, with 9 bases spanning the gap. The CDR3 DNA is TGCAGCGCCGACACCAGAAACACCATATATTTT. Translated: CSADTRNTIYF. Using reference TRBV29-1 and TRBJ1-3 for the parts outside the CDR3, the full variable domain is SAVISQKPSRDICQRGTSLTIQCQVDSQVTMMFWYRQQPGQSLTLIATANQGSEATYESGFVIDKFPISRPNLTFSTLTVSNMSPEDSSIYLCSADTRNTIYFGEGSWLTVV.

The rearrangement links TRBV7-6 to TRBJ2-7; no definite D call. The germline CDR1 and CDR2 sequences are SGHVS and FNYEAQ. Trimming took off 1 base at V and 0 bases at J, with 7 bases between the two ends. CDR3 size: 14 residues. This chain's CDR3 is CASSLGQHSYEQYF. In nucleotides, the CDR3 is TGTGCCAGCAGCTTAGGCCAGCACTCCTACGAGCAGTACTTC.

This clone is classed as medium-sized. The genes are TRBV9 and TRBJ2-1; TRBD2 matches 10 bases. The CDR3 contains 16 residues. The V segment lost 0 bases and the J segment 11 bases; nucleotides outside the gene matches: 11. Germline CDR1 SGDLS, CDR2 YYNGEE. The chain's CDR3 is CASSVGVSGGTTKQFF. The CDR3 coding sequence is TGTGCCAGCAGCGTAGGAGTTAGCGGGGGGACTACCAAGCAGTTCTTC.

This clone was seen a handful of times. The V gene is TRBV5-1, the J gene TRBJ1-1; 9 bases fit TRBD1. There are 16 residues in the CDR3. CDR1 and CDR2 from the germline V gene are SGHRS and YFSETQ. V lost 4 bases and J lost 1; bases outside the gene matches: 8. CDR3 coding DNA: TGCGCCAGCAGCCCGACGGGACAGGGATCGAACACTGAAGCTTTCTTT. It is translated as CASSPTGQGSNTEAFF.

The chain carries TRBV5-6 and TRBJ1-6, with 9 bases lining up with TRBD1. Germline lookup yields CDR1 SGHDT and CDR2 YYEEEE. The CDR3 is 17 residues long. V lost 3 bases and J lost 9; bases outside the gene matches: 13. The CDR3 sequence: CASSSLQGAPIGSPLHF. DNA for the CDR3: TGTGCCAGCAGCTCCCTACAGGGGGCACCTATTGGTTCACCCCTCCACTTT.

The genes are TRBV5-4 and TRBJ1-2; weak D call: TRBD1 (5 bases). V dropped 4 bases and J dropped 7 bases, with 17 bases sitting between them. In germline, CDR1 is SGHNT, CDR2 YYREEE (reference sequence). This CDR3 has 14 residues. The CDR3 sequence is CASSLGTGGLGYTF. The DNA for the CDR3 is TGTGCCAGCAGCCTGGGGACGGGGGGACTTGGCTACACCTTC.

CDR3 sequence reads: CAWRGTVNEKLFF. CDR3 bases: TGTGCCTGGAGGGGGACAGTAAATGAAAAACTGTTTTTT. The V call is TRBV30, the J call TRBJ1-4; 7 positions agree with TRBD1. The length of the CDR3 is 13 residues. J lost 5 bases, V lost 3 bases, and 3 bases had no gene match. The germline gives CDR1 GTSNPN, CDR2 SVGIG (reference sequence).

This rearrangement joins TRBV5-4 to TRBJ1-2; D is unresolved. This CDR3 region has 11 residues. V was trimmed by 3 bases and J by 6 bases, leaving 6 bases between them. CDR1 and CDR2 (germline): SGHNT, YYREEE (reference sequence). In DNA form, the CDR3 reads TGTGCCAGCAGCTCGGCCGATGGCTACACCTTC. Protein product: CASSSADGYTF.

CDR3 DNA sequence: TGTGCCAGCAGTCTCCCAGGGAATGGCTACACCTTC. It is translated as CASSLPGNGYTF. This chain joins TRBV25-1 and TRBJ1-2; D perhaps matches TRBD1 (5 bases). The germline V and J ends were trimmed by 5 bases and 6 bases, with 10 bases remaining between them. CDR1 MGHDK and CDR2 SYGVNS come from the germline V gene. CDR3 size: 12 residues.

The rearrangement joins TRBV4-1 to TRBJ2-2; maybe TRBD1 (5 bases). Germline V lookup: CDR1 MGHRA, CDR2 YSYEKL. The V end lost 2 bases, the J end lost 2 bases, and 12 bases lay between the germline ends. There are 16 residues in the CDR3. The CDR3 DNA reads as TGCGCCAGCAGCCAATCCCCCGACAGAAACACCGGGGAGCTGTTTTTT. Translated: CASSQSPDRNTGELFF.

This CDR3 reads CASSALRTRGNTIYF. In DNA form, the CDR3 reads TGTGCCAGCAGCGCCCTAAGAACCCGAGGAAACACCATATATTTT. The rearrangement links TRBV6-5 to TRBJ1-3, with D unclear. The CDR3 runs to 15 residues. CDR1 and CDR2 from the germline V gene are MNHEY and SVGAGI. The V gene lost 6 bases and the J gene lost 4 bases, with 16 bases spanning the gap.

The CDR3 DNA sequence: TGTGCTAGTGGTTTCCCGACAGTCGGGGAGCTGTTTTTT. Translated: CASGFPTVGELFF. The chain joins TRBV12-5 to TRBJ2-2; a possible D gene is TRBD1 (5 bases). The CDR3 loop spans 13 amino acids. In germline, CDR1 is LGHNT, CDR2 FRNRAP. The V end was cut by 3 bases, the J end by 7 bases, with 9 bases between.

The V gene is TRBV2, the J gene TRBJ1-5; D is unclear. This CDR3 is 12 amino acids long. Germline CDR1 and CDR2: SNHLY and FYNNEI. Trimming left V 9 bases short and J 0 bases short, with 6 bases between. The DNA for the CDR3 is TGTGCCAGGGCGGATAGCAATCAGCCCCAGCATTTT. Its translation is CARADSNQPQHF.

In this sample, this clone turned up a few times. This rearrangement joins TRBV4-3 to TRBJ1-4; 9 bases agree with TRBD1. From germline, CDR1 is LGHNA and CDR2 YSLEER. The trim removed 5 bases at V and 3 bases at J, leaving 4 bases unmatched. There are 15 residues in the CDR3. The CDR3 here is CASSEGTGSNEKLFF. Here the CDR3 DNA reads TGCGCCAGCAGCGAGGGGACAGGGTCTAATGAAAAACTGTTTTTT.

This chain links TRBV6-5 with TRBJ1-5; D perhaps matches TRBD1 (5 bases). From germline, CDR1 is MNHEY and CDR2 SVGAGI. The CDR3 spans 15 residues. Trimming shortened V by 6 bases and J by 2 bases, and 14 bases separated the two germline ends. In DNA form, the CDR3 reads TGTGCCAGCAGCCCGGCTTGGGGGGGCAATCAGCCCCAGCATTTT. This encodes CASSPAWGGNQPQHF.

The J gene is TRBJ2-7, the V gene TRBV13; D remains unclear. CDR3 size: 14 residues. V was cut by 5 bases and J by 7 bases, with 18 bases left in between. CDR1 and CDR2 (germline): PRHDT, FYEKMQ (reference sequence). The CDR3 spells CASSPSDGLREQYF. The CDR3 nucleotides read TGTGCCAGCAGCCCGTCGGACGGATTGAGGGAGCAGTACTTC.

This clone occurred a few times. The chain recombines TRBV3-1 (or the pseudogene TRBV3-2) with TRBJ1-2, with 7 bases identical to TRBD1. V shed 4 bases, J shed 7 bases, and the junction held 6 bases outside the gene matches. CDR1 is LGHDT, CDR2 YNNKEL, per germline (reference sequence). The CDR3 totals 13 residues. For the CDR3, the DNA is TGTGCCAGCAGCCCCCAGGGGGTCGGTGGCTACACCTTC. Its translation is CASSPQGVGGYTF.

CDR3 loop: CASSRSRQGRNNGYTF. The CDR3 DNA is TGTGCCAGCAGCCGTAGTCGACAGGGAAGGAATAATGGCTACACCTTC. The V gene is TRBV7-2, the J gene TRBJ1-2, with 7 bases matching TRBD1. CDR1 and CDR2 (germline): SGHTA, FQGNSA. The CDR3 loop spans 16 amino acids. V was clipped by 5 bases and J by 6 bases; unmatched bases: 15.

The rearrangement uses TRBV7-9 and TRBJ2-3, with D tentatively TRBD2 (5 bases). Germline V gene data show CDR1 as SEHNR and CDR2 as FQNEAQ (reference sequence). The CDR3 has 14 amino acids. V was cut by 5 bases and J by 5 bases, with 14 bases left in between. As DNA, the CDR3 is TGTGCCAGCAGCAACGGCGGTGCGGGAGATACGCAGTATTTT. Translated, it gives CASSNGGAGDTQYF.

CDR3 protein: CASSVSGGGETQYF. CDR3 sequence (DNA): TGTGCCAGTAGTGTTAGCGGGGGAGGAGAGACCCAGTACTTC. The V call is TRBV19, the J call TRBJ2-5; 9 bases are shared with TRBD2. Germline assignment: CDR1 LNHDA and CDR2 SQIVND (reference sequence). V was clipped by 5 bases and J by 4 bases; unmatched bases: 5. CDR3 length: 14 residues.

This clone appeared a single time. The CDR3 here is CASSVRESDQPQHF. In DNA form, the CDR3 reads TGTGCCAGCAGCGTCAGGGAGTCAGATCAGCCCCAGCATTTT. The chain carries TRBV9 and TRBJ1-5; tentative D call: TRBD1 (5 bases). The germline gives CDR1 SGDLS, CDR2 YYNGEE. The length of the CDR3 is 14 residues. Trimming removed 2 bases from V and 5 bases from J, with 11 bases in between.

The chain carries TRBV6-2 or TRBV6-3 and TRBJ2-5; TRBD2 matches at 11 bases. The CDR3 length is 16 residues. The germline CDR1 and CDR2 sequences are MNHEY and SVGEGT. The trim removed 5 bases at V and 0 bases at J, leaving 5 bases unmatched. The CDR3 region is CASSTPGLADQETQYF. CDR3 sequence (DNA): TGTGCCAGCAGTACCCCGGGACTAGCGGACCAAGAGACCCAGTACTTC.

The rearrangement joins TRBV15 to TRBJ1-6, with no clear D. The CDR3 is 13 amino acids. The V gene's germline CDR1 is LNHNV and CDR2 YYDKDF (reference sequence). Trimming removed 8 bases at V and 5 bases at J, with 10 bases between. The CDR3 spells CATSGRNNSPLHF. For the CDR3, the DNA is TGTGCCACCTCAGGAAGGAATAATTCACCCCTCCACTTT.

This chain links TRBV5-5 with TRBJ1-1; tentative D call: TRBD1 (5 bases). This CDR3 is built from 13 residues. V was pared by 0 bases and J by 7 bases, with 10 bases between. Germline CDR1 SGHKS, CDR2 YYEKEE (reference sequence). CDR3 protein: CASSLVVRVEAFF. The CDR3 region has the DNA TGTGCCAGCAGCTTGGTAGTCAGGGTTGAAGCTTTCTTT. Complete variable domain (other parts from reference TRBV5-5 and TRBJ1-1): DAGVTQSPTHLIKTRGQQVTLRCSPISGHKSVSWYQQVLGQGPQFIFQYYEKEERGRGNFPDRFSARQFPNYSSELNVNALLLGDSALYLCASSLVVRVEAFFGQGTRLTVV.

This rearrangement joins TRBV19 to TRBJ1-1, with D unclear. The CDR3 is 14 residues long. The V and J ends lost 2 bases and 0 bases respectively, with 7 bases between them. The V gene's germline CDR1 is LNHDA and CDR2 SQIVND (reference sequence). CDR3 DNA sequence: TGTGCCAGTAGTATAAGGGCAATGAACACTGAAGCTTTCTTT. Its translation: CASSIRAMNTEAFF. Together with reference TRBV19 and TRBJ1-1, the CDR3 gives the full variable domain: DGGITQSPKYLFRKEGQNVTLSCEQNLNHDAMYWYRQDPGQGLRLIYYSQIVNDFQKGDIAEGYSVSREKKESFPLTVTSAQKNPTAFYLCASSIRAMNTEAFFGQGTRLTVV.

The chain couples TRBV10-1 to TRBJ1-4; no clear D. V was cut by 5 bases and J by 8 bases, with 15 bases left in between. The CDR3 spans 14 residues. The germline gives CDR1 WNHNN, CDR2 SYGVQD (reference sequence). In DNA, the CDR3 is TGCGCCAGCAGTCCTGCCGCGGGTGACGAAAAACTGTTTTTT. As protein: CASSPAAGDEKLFF.

The CDR3 protein is CASSQGRDRASPLHF. The DNA of the CDR3 is TGTGCCAGCAGCCAAGGTCGGGACAGAGCTTCACCCCTCCACTTT. The rearrangement links TRBV3-1 (or the pseudogene TRBV3-2) to TRBJ1-6, with TRBD1 identical over 7 bases. Germline-derived CDR1 and CDR2 are LGHDT and YNNKEL (reference sequence). This CDR3 has 15 residues. Trimming took 1 base from V and 9 from J; bases not matched to a gene: 6.